Listed below are T cell receptor beta chains from one sample, sequenced in a study of cytomegalovirus exposure and HLA in healthy donors. The protocol was immunoSEQ multiplex PCR, while the TCRdb copy is restricted to in-frame clones and leaves out a portion. The sample shows about 91,000 clones, approximately 86% of them seen only once. The sequenced material came from PBMCs. The origin of the receptors is a man aged 30 to 45 in good health and CMV-seropositive. The CDR3 runs from the conserved cysteine through the conserved F or W. Fields, in order: J gene, CDR3 length, D gene, V gene, CDR3 DNA, CDR3 protein. The D gene is left open where the match is weak.

TRBJ2-4,18,TRBD1,TRBV7-8,TGTGCCAGCAGCTTACAATGGTCGACAGGGTGGTACAAAAACATTCAGTACTTC,CASSLQWSTGWYKNIQYF
TRBJ2-6,14,TRBD1,TRBV5-1,TGCGCCAGCGGGACAGGGTCTGGGGCCAACGTCCTGACTTTC,CASGTGSGANVLTF
TRBJ1-1,16,-,TRBV6-5,TGTGCCAGCAGTTTTCGGGGAAGCGTAATGAACACTGAAGCTTTCTTT,CASSFRGSVMNTEAFF
TRBJ2-7,14,TRBD1,TRBV19,TGTGCCAGTAGTAGGGGTGGGGACAGTCACGAGCAGTACTTC,CASSRGGDSHEQYF
TRBJ2-3,16,TRBD1,TRBV11-1,TGTGCCAGCAGCTTCGGGACAGGGGGTGGCACAGATACGCAGTATTTT,CASSFGTGGGTDTQYF
TRBJ1-4,15,TRBD1,TRBV4-1,TGCGCCAGCAGCGGCCGGGACAGTTCTAATGAAAAACTGTTTTTT,CASSGRDSSNEKLFF
TRBJ2-3,16,TRBD2,TRBV9,TGTGCCAGCAGCGGGGGACTAGCGGGGGCCACAGATACGCAGTATTTT,CASSGGLAGATDTQYF
TRBJ2-7,14,TRBD1,TRBV29-1,TGCAGCGTTGAAGAACGGGACAGGGGGTACGAGCAGTACTTC,CSVEERDRGYEQYF
TRBJ2-5,15,TRBD1,TRBV18,TGTGCCAGCTCACTACCCAGGACAGGTGAAGAGACCCAGTACTTC,CASSLPRTGEETQYF
TRBJ2-1,16,-,TRBV4-1,TGCGCCAGCAGCCAAGATCGACGACTAGCCTACAATGAGCAGTTCTTC,CASSQDRRLAYNEQFF
TRBJ2-7,14,TRBD2,TRBV27,TGTGCCAGCAGTTTAGTGGGCGGGAGCAACGAGCAGTACTTC,CASSLVGGSNEQYF
TRBJ2-2,14,TRBD1,TRBV6-1,TGTGCCGGCAGGGGGCTGAACTCCCCCGGGGAGCTGTTTTTT,CAGRGLNSPGELFF